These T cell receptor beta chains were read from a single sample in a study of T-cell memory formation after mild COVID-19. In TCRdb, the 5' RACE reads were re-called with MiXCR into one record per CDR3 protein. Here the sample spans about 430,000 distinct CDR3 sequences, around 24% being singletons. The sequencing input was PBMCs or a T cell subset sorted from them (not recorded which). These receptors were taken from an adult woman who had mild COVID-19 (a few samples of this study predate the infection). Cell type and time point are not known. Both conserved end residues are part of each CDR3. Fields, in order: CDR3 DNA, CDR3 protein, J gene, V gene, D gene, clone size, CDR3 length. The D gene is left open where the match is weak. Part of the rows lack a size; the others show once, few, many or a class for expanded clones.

CDR3 DNA: TGTGCCAGTAGAGTATCACAGGTGTTCCTGGATACGCAGTATTTT
CDR3 protein: CASRVSQVFLDTQYF
J gene: TRBJ2-3
V gene: TRBV27
D gene: NA
clone size: few
CDR3 length: 15

CDR3 DNA: TGCAGTGCTAGTAAGCGGGAGGGCAGCACAGATACGCAGTATTTT
CDR3 protein: CSASKREGSTDTQYF
J gene: TRBJ2-3
V gene: TRBV20-1
D gene: TRBD2
clone size: NA
CDR3 length: 15

CDR3 DNA: TGCGCCAGCAGCACAACAGGGTTGAGCAATCAGCCCCAGCATTTT
CDR3 protein: CASSTTGLSNQPQHF
J gene: TRBJ1-5
V gene: TRBV5-1
D gene: NA
clone size: NA
CDR3 length: 15

CDR3 DNA: TGTGCCAGTCCACCGCCCTATTCTGGGTTGTACGAGCAGTACTTC
CDR3 protein: CASPPPYSGLYEQYF
J gene: TRBJ2-7
V gene: TRBV19
D gene: NA
clone size: NA
CDR3 length: 15

CDR3 DNA: TGTGCCAGCAGCTTGATCGAATTCGATACGCAGTATTTT
CDR3 protein: CASSLIEFDTQYF
J gene: TRBJ2-3
V gene: TRBV7-9
D gene: NA
clone size: NA
CDR3 length: 13

CDR3 DNA: TGCGCCAGCAGCCTCACCCAGGGCAATCCTTCCTACGAGCAGTACTTC
CDR3 protein: CASSLTQGNPSYEQYF
J gene: TRBJ2-7
V gene: TRBV4-1
D gene: NA
clone size: NA
CDR3 length: 16

CDR3 DNA: TGTGCCAGCGGAAAACTAGCGGGCTTCTCCACCGGGGAGCTGTTTTTT
CDR3 protein: CASGKLAGFSTGELFF
J gene: TRBJ2-2
V gene: TRBV12-3/TRBV12-4
D gene: TRBD2
clone size: many
CDR3 length: 16

CDR3 DNA: TGTGCCAGCAGTGACACAGAATCCTACGAGCAGTACTTC
CDR3 protein: CASSDTESYEQYF
J gene: TRBJ2-7
V gene: TRBV12-3/TRBV12-4
D gene: NA
clone size: NA
CDR3 length: 13

CDR3 DNA: TGTGCCAGCAGCTCGGGACTAGCGGCCTCCTACAATGAGCAGTTCTTC
CDR3 protein: CASSSGLAASYNEQFF
J gene: TRBJ2-1
V gene: TRBV7-9
D gene: TRBD2
clone size: NA
CDR3 length: 16

CDR3 DNA: TGTGCCTGGAGGGGACCGGGACAGCTTCATTATGGCTACACCTTC
CDR3 protein: CAWRGPGQLHYGYTF
J gene: TRBJ1-2
V gene: TRBV30
D gene: TRBD1
clone size: few
CDR3 length: 15

CDR3 DNA: TGTGCCAGCATCGAGGGCGGGAACACTGAAGCTTTCTTT
CDR3 protein: CASIEGGNTEAFF
J gene: TRBJ1-1
V gene: TRBV7-9
D gene: NA
clone size: NA
CDR3 length: 13

CDR3 DNA: TGTGCCAGCAGCCCGGGGCGGGCCACCTACAATGAGCAGTTCTTC
CDR3 protein: CASSPGRATYNEQFF
J gene: TRBJ2-1
V gene: TRBV9
D gene: NA
clone size: NA
CDR3 length: 15

CDR3 DNA: TGTGCCAGCAGCCACCTGGGACTAGCGAAAAGCTACGAGCAGTACTTC
CDR3 protein: CASSHLGLAKSYEQYF
J gene: TRBJ2-7
V gene: TRBV3-1
D gene: TRBD2
clone size: NA
CDR3 length: 16

CDR3 DNA: TGTGCCAGCAGCTTACCCCCGGGACAGAGCTCCTACGAGCAGTACTTC
CDR3 protein: CASSLPPGQSSYEQYF
J gene: TRBJ2-7
V gene: TRBV11-2
D gene: TRBD1
clone size: few
CDR3 length: 16

CDR3 DNA: TGCGCCAGCAGCCCGGGGACAGGGGGTGGAACCGAGCAGTACTTC
CDR3 protein: CASSPGTGGGTEQYF
J gene: TRBJ2-7
V gene: TRBV5-1
D gene: TRBD1
clone size: few
CDR3 length: 15

CDR3 DNA: TGTGCCACCAGCAGAGGGGAAAACAGGGGTGACTACGAGCAGTACTTC
CDR3 protein: CATSRGENRGDYEQYF
J gene: TRBJ2-7
V gene: TRBV15
D gene: TRBD1
clone size: NA
CDR3 length: 16

CDR3 DNA: TGTGCCAGCAGTTACTCGATCGGGGGAGGAGATACGCAGTATTTT
CDR3 protein: CASSYSIGGGDTQYF
J gene: TRBJ2-3
V gene: TRBV6-5
D gene: NA
clone size: NA
CDR3 length: 15

CDR3 DNA: TGTGCCAGCAGCGTAGGAGGGCCCGAGCAGTACTTC
CDR3 protein: CASSVGGPEQYF
J gene: TRBJ2-7
V gene: TRBV9
D gene: NA
clone size: few
CDR3 length: 12

CDR3 DNA: TGTGCCAGCAGTTTAGGACAGTTTACCTACGAGCAGTACTTC
CDR3 protein: CASSLGQFTYEQYF
J gene: TRBJ2-7
V gene: TRBV12-3/TRBV12-4
D gene: NA
clone size: NA
CDR3 length: 14

CDR3 DNA: TGTGCCACCAGCAGAGAAAAACCTATGCTCGGGGGTTATGGCTACACCTTC
CDR3 protein: CATSREKPMLGGYGYTF
J gene: TRBJ1-2
V gene: TRBV15
D gene: NA
clone size: few
CDR3 length: 17

CDR3 DNA: TGTGCCAGCAGTCGAGAAAGAACAGATACGCAGTATTTT
CDR3 protein: CASSRERTDTQYF
J gene: TRBJ2-3
V gene: TRBV7-2
D gene: NA
clone size: few
CDR3 length: 13

CDR3 DNA: TGTGCCAGCAGCTTAATGGGGGGGGACACCGGGGAGCTGTTTTTT
CDR3 protein: CASSLMGGDTGELFF
J gene: TRBJ2-2
V gene: TRBV7-6
D gene: TRBD2
clone size: NA
CDR3 length: 15

CDR3 DNA: TGTGCCAGCACCGGGACGGTGACGAACACTGAAGCTTTCTTT
CDR3 protein: CASTGTVTNTEAFF
J gene: TRBJ1-1
V gene: TRBV6-1
D gene: NA
clone size: NA
CDR3 length: 14

CDR3 DNA: TGTGCCAGCCGGCGTGGAAATACGCAGTATTTT
CDR3 protein: CASRRGNTQYF
J gene: TRBJ2-3
V gene: TRBV11-3
D gene: NA
clone size: NA
CDR3 length: 11

CDR3 DNA: TGTGCCAGCAGGGCAAGCGGGAGAGACAACCTGGAGCAGTACTTC
CDR3 protein: CASRASGRDNLEQYF
J gene: TRBJ2-7
V gene: TRBV6-1
D gene: TRBD2
clone size: NA
CDR3 length: 15

CDR3 DNA: TGCGCCAGCAGCTTGTCTGTCGACAGGGAGAAGTTCTTC
CDR3 protein: CASSLSVDREKFF
J gene: TRBJ2-1
V gene: TRBV5-1
D gene: TRBD1
clone size: few
CDR3 length: 13

CDR3 DNA: TGTGCCACCAGTGTAGGACAGGGGGCGGAGACCCAGTACTTC
CDR3 protein: CATSVGQGAETQYF
J gene: TRBJ2-5
V gene: TRBV24-1
D gene: TRBD1
clone size: NA
CDR3 length: 14

CDR3 DNA: TGTGCCACCAGCAGAGACAAGGGACGGGAAAAACTGTTTTTT
CDR3 protein: CATSRDKGREKLFF
J gene: TRBJ1-4
V gene: TRBV15
D gene: NA
clone size: NA
CDR3 length: 14

CDR3 DNA: TGTGCCAGCAGATCAGCGGGGGAATGGGGGAAGACCCAGTACTTC
CDR3 protein: CASRSAGEWGKTQYF
J gene: TRBJ2-5
V gene: TRBV6-6
D gene: TRBD2
clone size: NA
CDR3 length: 15

CDR3 DNA: TGTGCCAGCAGCCGAACCCAGGGACAGGGGTTGGGTGAGCAGTTCTTC
CDR3 protein: CASSRTQGQGLGEQFF
J gene: TRBJ2-1
V gene: TRBV4-2
D gene: TRBD1
clone size: few
CDR3 length: 16

CDR3 DNA: TGCAGTGCTAGAGATCCAGGACAGGCGTACAATGAGCAGTTCTTC
CDR3 protein: CSARDPGQAYNEQFF
J gene: TRBJ2-1
V gene: TRBV20-1
D gene: TRBD1
clone size: NA
CDR3 length: 15

CDR3 DNA: TGTGCCAGCAGTACCTTCGGGGGCACTGAAGCTTTCTTT
CDR3 protein: CASSTFGGTEAFF
J gene: TRBJ1-1
V gene: TRBV6-5
D gene: NA
clone size: NA
CDR3 length: 13

CDR3 DNA: TGTGCCAGCAGCCAAGAGACAGCCTACGAGCAGTACTTC
CDR3 protein: CASSQETAYEQYF
J gene: TRBJ2-7
V gene: TRBV3-1
D gene: NA
clone size: NA
CDR3 length: 13